Following are 9 T cell receptor beta chains from one sample sequenced in a study of control samples from healthy donors and cancer patients (dated by TCRdb to about 2020). Receptor amplification or capture employed the immunoSEQ multiplex PCR assay. TCRdb re-hosts the immuneACCESS table, in-frame sequences only. Its copies lack some clones; in the studies checked, an unresolved V gene accounts for under half of them, and the cause for the rest is not known. A total of roughly 68,000 clones appear in this sample, 65% to 85% of them only once. The ten biggest clones cover 15% to 19% of the sample. The sample was blood. Receptors were obtained from a man in his fifties or sixties in good health.

This sequence joins TRBV6-5 and TRBJ2-7; 7 positions match TRBD1. The trim removed 8 bases at V and 4 bases at J, leaving 8 bases unmatched. The length of the CDR3 is 13 residues. Germline values: CDR1 MNHEY, CDR2 SVGAGI. The CDR3 reads CASLSEGAYEQYF. For the CDR3, the DNA is TGTGCCAGCCTTAGCGAGGGGGCTTACGAGCAGTACTTC.

This rearrangement joins TRBV7-2 to TRBJ2-2, with TRBD2 matching 7 bases. Germline CDR1 and CDR2: SGHTA and FQGNSA. The CDR3 is 14 residues long. V lost 5 bases to trimming and J lost 6 bases; unmatched junction nucleotides: 6. CDR3 bases: TGTGCCAGCAGCCAAAGCGGGACTGCCGGGGAGCTGTTTTTT. Translating gives CASSQSGTAGELFF.

The gene calls are TRBV19 and TRBJ2-7; the D gene is possibly TRBD1 (6 bases). V was pared by 4 bases and J by 2 bases, with 12 bases between. The CDR3 spans 14 residues. Germline lookup yields CDR1 LNHDA and CDR2 SQIVND (reference sequence). CDR3 sequence: CASSNGQLPYEQYF. The CDR3 region has the DNA TGTGCCAGTAGTAATGGACAGTTACCCTACGAGCAGTACTTC.

This clone occurred once. This chain uses TRBV14 with TRBJ1-3; D call uncertain. This CDR3 is built from 15 residues. CDR1 SGHDN and CDR2 FVKESK come from the germline V gene. The V gene lost 3 bases and the J gene lost 4 bases, with 13 bases spanning the gap. The CDR3 DNA sequence: TGTGCCAGCAGCCAGAATGTCCCAGCGGGAAACACCATATATTTT. Its translation: CASSQNVPAGNTIYF. Full variable domain (missing parts from reference TRBV14 and TRBJ1-3): EAGVTQFPSHSVIEKGQTVTLRCDPISGHDNLYWYRRVMGKEIKFLLHFVKESKQDESGMPNNRFLAERTGGTYSTLKVQPAELEDSGVYFCASSQNVPAGNTIYFGEGSWLTVV.

This chain links TRBV12-3 or TRBV12-4 with TRBJ1-4; 10 positions match TRBD1. Trimming removed 7 bases from V and 7 bases from J; junction bases left unmatched: 3. The CDR3 extends over 13 amino acids. The CDR3 DNA sequence: TGTGCCAGCAACCGGGACAGGGGTGAAAAACTGTTTTTT. Its translation: CASNRDRGEKLFF.

The V call is TRBV7-3, the J call TRBJ2-1; D is possibly TRBD1 or TRBD2 (5 bases each). V shed 3 bases and J shed 5 bases, with 8 bases lying between them. This CDR3 has 13 amino acids. The germline CDR1 and CDR2 sequences are SGHTA and FQGTGA. The CDR3 region has the DNA TGTGCCAGCAGCTTGGGACCGAACAATGAGCAGTTCTTC. Its translation is CASSLGPNNEQFF.

The V and J genes are TRBV11-2 and TRBJ2-2; a possible D gene is TRBD1 (5 bases). Germline V gives CDR1 SGHAT, CDR2 FQNNGV. The CDR3 extends over 13 amino acids. Between the trimmed V and J ends, which lost 5 bases and 3 bases, there was a span of 7 bases. The CDR3 here is CASSKGYTGELFF. CDR3 coding DNA: TGTGCCAGCAGCAAGGGGTACACCGGGGAGCTGTTTTTT.

The V gene is TRBV3-1 (or the pseudogene TRBV3-2), the J gene TRBJ2-7; D may be TRBD1 (6 bases). Trimming removed 2 bases from V and 3 bases from J, with 11 bases in between. CDR1 and CDR2 from the germline V gene are LGHDT and YNNKEL (reference sequence). The CDR3 extends over 14 amino acids. The CDR3: CASSQTGTIYEQYF. The CDR3, as DNA: TGTGCCAGCAGCCAAACCGGGACAATCTACGAGCAGTACTTC.

This clone was found once. This chain links TRBV11-3 with TRBJ2-1; 14 nucleotides align to TRBD2. The CDR3 is 17 residues long. The trim removed 5 bases at V and 8 bases at J, leaving 11 bases unmatched. Germline V gene lookup returns CDR1 SGHNT and CDR2 YENEEA. CDR3: CASSLGGLAGEGYEQFF. The CDR3, as DNA: TGTGCCAGCAGCCTAGGGGGACTAGCGGGAGAGGGCTATGAGCAGTTCTTC.